These 6 T cell receptor beta chains originate from one sample sequenced in a study of somatic mutations in cytotoxic T cells in rheumatoid arthritis. Data came from immunoSEQ multiplex PCR; TCRdb stores just in-frame clones and leaves some out. The sample has over 8,000 clones, around 90% seen once; the top ten hold over 11%. Source material: CD8+ T cells sorted from blood. These receptors were collected from a woman aged 18-30 years with rheumatoid arthritis.

The V and J genes are TRBV4-1 and TRBJ2-2, with TRBD2 as a possible D gene (5 bases). Trimming took 3 bases from V and 0 from J, leaving 8 bases between them. Germline V CDR1 and CDR2: MGHRA, YSYEKL. This CDR3 has 15 residues. CDR3 sequence: CASSHRDTNTGELFF. The CDR3 DNA follows: TGCGCCAGCAGCCACCGGGATACGAACACCGGGGAGCTGTTTTTT.

The rearrangement links TRBV5-1 to TRBJ2-7, with 15 nucleotides matching TRBD2. The J segment lost 9 bases and the V segment lost 0 bases, leaving 7 bases of the junction unmatched. The CDR3 consists of 16 residues. The V gene's germline CDR1 is SGHRS and CDR2 YFSETQ. The chain's CDR3 is CASSLDLGLAGGRQYF. In nucleotides, the CDR3 is TGCGCCAGCAGCTTGGATCTCGGACTAGCGGGGGGGAGGCAGTACTTC.

This sequence joins TRBV28 and TRBJ2-7; 9 bases fit TRBD1. The CDR3 is 17 amino acids. V dropped 3 bases and J dropped 5; count of bases not matched to a gene: 14. CDR1 MDHEN and CDR2 SYDVKM come from the germline V gene. DNA of the CDR3: TGTGCCAGCAGTTTTTTAGGCTTACGGGACAGGGATCACGAGCAGTACTTC. It specifies CASSFLGLRDRDHEQYF.

The chain employs TRBV30 and TRBJ1-1; possible D gene TRBD1, 6 bases. This CDR3 has 15 amino acids. In germline, CDR1 is GTSNPN, CDR2 SVGIG (reference sequence). V lost 2 bases and J 4 bases, leaving 17 bases between the germline ends. CDR3: CAWSLGPRGGTEAFF. DNA of the CDR3: TGTGCCTGGAGTTTAGGACCCAGGGGCGGCACTGAAGCTTTCTTT.

The J gene is TRBJ2-2, the V gene TRBV7-6, with D possibly matching TRBD1 (6 bases). The CDR3 runs to 18 residues. Between the trimmed V and J ends, which lost 1 base and 0 bases, there was a span of 15 bases. Looked up from germline, CDR1 is SGHVS and CDR2 is FNYEAQ. The CDR3 DNA follows: TGTGCCAGCAGCTTAGGTTCGTTGTGGACAGCGAACACCGGGGAGCTGTTTTTT. It yields the protein CASSLGSLWTANTGELFF.

The CDR3, as DNA: TGTGCCAGCAGCCTTCCGGGACTAGCGGGGACCGGGGAGCTGTTTTTT. It is translated as CASSLPGLAGTGELFF. The chain employs TRBV7-6 and TRBJ2-2; 13 nucleotides line up with TRBD2. The CDR3 has 16 residues. Germline CDR1 and CDR2: SGHVS and FNYEAQ. Trimming took 5 bases from V and 5 from J; bases not matched to a gene: 5. The full variable domain, its missing parts supplied by reference TRBV7-6 and TRBJ2-2, is GAGVSQSPRYKVTKRGQDVALRCDPISGHVSLYWYRQALGQGPEFLTYFNYEAQQDKSGLPNDRFSAERPEGSISTLTIQRTEQRDSAMYRCASSLPGLAGTGELFFGEGSRLTVL.